Listed below are T cell receptor beta chains from one sample, sequenced in a study of blood T cell repertoires in COVID-19. The protocol was immunoSEQ multiplex PCR, while the TCRdb copy is restricted to in-frame clones and leaves out a portion. The table records some 100,000 clones, around 87% of them present only once. The source material was peripheral blood. Source of these receptors: a woman in her twenties or thirties with acute or convalescent COVID-19. Each CDR3 is given with its conserved first and last residue. A D gene is named only where the DNA matches it firmly. Clone size appears in some rows only: once, few, many, or a class for an expanded clone.

J gene	clone size	CDR3 length	V gene	D gene	CDR3 DNA	CDR3 protein
TRBJ2-7	NA	13	TRBV12-5	TRBD2	TGTGCTAGTGCCCAGGGAGGGTCCTACGAGCAGTACTTC	CASAQGGSYEQYF
TRBJ2-7	NA	15	TRBV2	TRBD1	TGTGCCAGCAGGGGACAGTCTGGGCGATTCTACGAGCAGTACTTC	CASRGQSGRFYEQYF
TRBJ2-3	NA	18	TRBV5-6	TRBD1	TGTGCCAGCAGCCCCAAGGGACAGGCCAACTCTAGCACAGATACGCAGTATTTT	CASSPKGQANSSTDTQYF
TRBJ2-7	NA	17	TRBV10-3	TRBD2	TGTGCCATCAGTGGAGCGGGGGGCGGGGGCAATACCTACGAGCAGTACTTC	CAISGAGGGGNTYEQYF
TRBJ1-1	NA	15	TRBV18	NA	TGTGCCAGCTCCCCCTCCCCACAGGGCCTCACTGAAGCTTTCTTT	CASSPSPQGLTEAFF
TRBJ2-1	NA	15	TRBV5-1	NA	TGCGCCAGCAGCTTGGCCATGAGCTCCTACAATGAGCAGTTCTTC	CASSLAMSSYNEQFF
TRBJ1-2	NA	14	TRBV2	TRBD1	TGTGCCAGCAGAAATTTAGACAGGGTCGATGGCTACACCTTC	CASRNLDRVDGYTF
TRBJ2-3	NA	13	TRBV4-1	NA	TGCGCCAGCAGCCAAGACAGAGGAGATACGCAGTATTTT	CASSQDRGDTQYF
TRBJ1-2	NA	13	TRBV29-1	TRBD1	TGCAGCGTTGGACAGGGGGCGGACTATGGCTACACCTTC	CSVGQGADYGYTF
TRBJ2-1	NA	13	TRBV13	NA	TGTGCCAGCAGTCCCCTAGGTGGCAATGAGCAGTTCTTC	CASSPLGGNEQFF
TRBJ1-5	once	15	TRBV9	TRBD1	TGTGCCAGCAGTCTCGCGGGACAGATTAATCAGCCCCAGCATTTT	CASSLAGQINQPQHF
TRBJ1-1	NA	14	TRBV18	NA	TGTGCCAGCTCCTTCGACAGGTTGAACACTGAAGCTTTCTTT	CASSFDRLNTEAFF
TRBJ2-7	NA	14	TRBV29-1	NA	TGCAGCGTTGTGCTAGCGCCGCCTTCCTACGAGCAGTACTTC	CSVVLAPPSYEQYF
TRBJ1-3	NA	16	TRBV18	TRBD1	TGTGCCAGCTCACCACTCAGGGGGGACTCTGGAAACACCATATATTTT	CASSPLRGDSGNTIYF
TRBJ1-5	NA	14	TRBV12-5	NA	TGTGCTAGTGGGCCCGTAGGACAGACCCAGCCCCAGCATTTT	CASGPVGQTQPQHF
TRBJ1-6	NA	19	TRBV4-2	NA	TGTGCCAGCAGCCAAGATTCTATCCGAAGGGGCTCCTATAATTCACCCCTCCACTTT	CASSQDSIRRGSYNSPLHF
TRBJ2-2	NA	14	TRBV28	NA	TGTGCCAGCAGTTTAGAACTGAACACCGGGGAGCTGTTTTTT	CASSLELNTGELFF
TRBJ2-7	NA	14	TRBV2	NA	TGTGCCAGCAGTGCTTCTTACAGGGACTACGAGCAGTACTTC	CASSASYRDYEQYF
TRBJ1-5	NA	17	TRBV5-6	TRBD1	TGTGCCAGCAGCTCTAGGACAGGGGGCGCGAGCAATCAGCCCCAGCATTTT	CASSSRTGGASNQPQHF
TRBJ1-2	NA	13	TRBV4-1	TRBD1	TGCGCCAGCAGCCTACGACAGGGTTATGGCTACACCTTC	CASSLRQGYGYTF
TRBJ2-3	NA	16	TRBV7-2	NA	TGTGCCAGCAGCTTAGCGGGGGCCGACCACACAGATACGCAGTATTTT	CASSLAGADHTDTQYF
TRBJ2-3	NA	13	TRBV12-3/TRBV12-4	NA	TGTGCCAGCAGTTCCTACCCCACAGATACGCAGTATTTT	CASSSYPTDTQYF
TRBJ2-1	NA	16	TRBV7-6	NA	TGTGCCAGCAGCCCCCACGGGGGGCCCGTTAGTAATGAGCAGTTCTTC	CASSPHGGPVSNEQFF
TRBJ2-1	NA	15	TRBV24-1	NA	TGTGCCACCAGTGACGTCCGGAGGTCTTACAATGAGCAGTTCTTC	CATSDVRRSYNEQFF
TRBJ1-2	NA	16	TRBV7-9	TRBD1	TGTGCCAGCAGCTTAGCGCCCCGCCAGGGGGCGGATGGCTACACCTTC	CASSLAPRQGADGYTF
TRBJ2-3	once	15	TRBV3-1/TRBV3-2	NA	TGTGCCAGCAGCCGCTGGGACACAAGCACAGATACGCAGTATTTT	CASSRWDTSTDTQYF
TRBJ2-3	NA	15	TRBV9	TRBD1	TGTGCCAGCAGCTCACAGGGGGGCCCCACAGATACGCAGTATTTT	CASSSQGGPTDTQYF
TRBJ2-3	NA	18	TRBV4-2	TRBD2	TGTGCCAGCAGCCGAGAAAGGAATGTAGCGGGGGGATTAGATACGCAGTATTTT	CASSRERNVAGGLDTQYF